This TCR beta chain was observed in a study of shared clonotypes between healthy human individuals. Generated by immunoSEQ multiplex PCR, the TCRdb table keeps only in-frame clones and is missing some. The sample includes about 2.3 million clones, 85% to 95% of them seen just once. Germline CDR1 and CDR2: MNHEY and SVGAGI. The CDR3 covers 13 residues. Trimming removed 6 bases at V and 4 bases at J, with 12 bases between. Only one count was recorded for this clone. As yet, its antigen is unknown. General observations from the study: Few donors limited the genetic and exposure-history diversity represented.

Sample: naive CD4+ T cells from PBMCs. Subset reported: CD45RA+ positively selected. This TCR was sampled from a man aged 18 to 29 in good health. Some clones in this sample may be carry-over from other donors' samples. J is TRBJ1-2 and V is TRBV6-5; TRBD1 is a possible D gene (5 bases). The CDR3 here is CASSRQGFYGYTF. The CDR3 region has the DNA TGTGCCAGCAGCCGGCAGGGTTTCTATGGCTACACCTTC.